The source of this T cell receptor beta chain is a study of cytomegalovirus exposure and HLA in healthy donors. In the case of this clone: Its antigen is unknown.

The PCR ran on 60 Vbeta and 13 Jbeta primers. TCRdb keeps only in-frame clones here, not all; method: immunoSEQ multiplex PCR. The profile shows 150,000 or so clones, 60% to 80% of them singletons. Findings of the study overall: Indistinguishability led to the exclusion of some V segments, TRBV6-2 and TRBV6-3 included. Sequences of the TCR beta chain were said to predict the HLA-A and HLA-B alleles of most subjects accurately.

Germline CDR1 SGHDN, CDR2 FVKESK. The CDR3 runs to 15 residues. V trimming: 4 bases; J trimming: 5 bases; junction bases outside the gene matches: 6. Sequenced input: PBMCs. The V gene is TRBV14, the J gene TRBJ2-7; 12 bases line up with TRBD2. This sequence was found in a man aged 25-45 years in good health and CMV-seropositive. In DNA, the CDR3 is TGTGCCAGCAGCCGTAGACTAGCGGGAGACAACGAGCAGTACTTC. This encodes CASSRRLAGDNEQYF. The variable domain in full, completed from reference TRBV14 and TRBJ2-7, reads EAGVTQFPSHSVIEKGQTVTLRCDPISGHDNLYWYRRVMGKEIKFLLHFVKESKQDESGMPNNRFLAERTGGTYSTLKVQPAELEDSGVYFCASSRRLAGDNEQYFGPGTRLTVT.